One TCR beta chain is described in this entry. The data stem from a study of cytomegalovirus exposure and HLA in healthy donors. In the PCR, 60 Vbeta and 13 Jbeta primers were used. The assay was immunoSEQ multiplex PCR, and TCRdb's table has in-frame clones only and misses some. The sample holds about 160,000 clones, 75% to 90% seen once. Sample: PBMCs. This sequence was found in a woman aged 18-29 years in good health and CMV-seronegative.

The CDR3: CASSLDSNNQPQHF. The CDR3 nucleotides read TGTGCCAGCAGCCTGGACAGCAACAATCAGCCCCAGCATTTT. The chain links TRBV2 to TRBJ1-5, with D perhaps matching TRBD1 (6 bases). There are 14 residues in the CDR3. Germline V gives CDR1 SNHLY, CDR2 FYNNEI. V was trimmed by 6 bases and J by 3 bases, leaving 12 bases between them.